This T cell receptor beta chain derives from a study of T-cell reconstitution after alpha-beta-depleted transplantation in children. V lost 6 bases, J lost 6 bases, and 15 bases lay in between. CDR3 size: 14 residues. CDR1 and CDR2 (germline): SEHNR, FQNEAQ (reference sequence). This sample's TCRbeta library carried unique molecular identifier barcodes. TCRdb reprocessed the PCR reads via MiXCR and lists one record per CDR3 protein. The table records about 97,000 distinct CDR3 sequences, under 9% of them present only once. Sample: PBMCs, taken before TCRalphabeta/CD19-depleted stem cell transplant. This clonotype was sampled from a boy between 2 and 10 years old with acute lymphoblastic leukemia, due to receive a stem cell transplant. The rearrangement uses TRBV7-9 and TRBJ2-1; D is uncertain. In DNA, the CDR3 is TGTGCCAGCAGTTACCGGGCCCCAGGCAATGAGCAGTTCTTC. Its translation: CASSYRAPGNEQFF.